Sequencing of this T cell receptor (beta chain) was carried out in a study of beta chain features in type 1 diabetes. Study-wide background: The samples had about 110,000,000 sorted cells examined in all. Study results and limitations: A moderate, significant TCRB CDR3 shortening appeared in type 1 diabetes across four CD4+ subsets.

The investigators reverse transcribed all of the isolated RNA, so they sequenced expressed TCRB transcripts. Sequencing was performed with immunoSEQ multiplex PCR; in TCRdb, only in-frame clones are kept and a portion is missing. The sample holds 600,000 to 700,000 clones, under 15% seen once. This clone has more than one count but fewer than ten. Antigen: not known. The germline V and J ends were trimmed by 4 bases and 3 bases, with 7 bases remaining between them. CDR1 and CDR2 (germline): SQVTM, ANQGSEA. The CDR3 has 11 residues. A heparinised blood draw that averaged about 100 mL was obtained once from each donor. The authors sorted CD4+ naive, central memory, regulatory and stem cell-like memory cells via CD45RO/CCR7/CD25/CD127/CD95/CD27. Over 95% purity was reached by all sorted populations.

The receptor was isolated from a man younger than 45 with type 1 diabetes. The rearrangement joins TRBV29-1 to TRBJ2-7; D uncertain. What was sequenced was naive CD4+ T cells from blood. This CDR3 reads CSVVKGYEQYF. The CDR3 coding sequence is TGCAGCGTTGTTAAGGGCTACGAGCAGTACTTC.